This T cell receptor (beta chain) was sequenced in a study of T cell clonality in common variable immunodeficiency. Study observations and caveats: Links between repertoire features and CVID complications were heterogeneity-limited. Fewer deletions and N-nucleotide insertions were reportedly seen in common variable immunodeficiency TCR beta sequences. Compared with controls, CVID subjects had fewer shared TCRbeta clones.

This clone is categorized as medium-sized. Its target is not known. The read ends 3 residues early relative to the CDR3; the germline J gene fills the gap. The assay was immunoSEQ multiplex PCR, and TCRdb's table has in-frame clones only and misses some. There are approximately 37,000 clones in the sample, none observed a single time. The CDR3 runs 15 residues. The J segment lost 1 base and the V segment lost 0 bases, leaving 1 base of the junction unmatched. From germline, CDR1 is SGHRS and CDR2 YFSETQ. The rearrangement uses TRBV5-1 and TRBJ2-4; 7 bases map to TRBD1. The TCR originated in a person aged 18 to 70 in good health. Sequenced input: peripheral blood mononuclear cells. The sequenced CDR3 bases are TGCGCCAGCAGCTTGGCACAGGGGGCCAAAAACATT. Its protein is CASSLAQGAKNI. The complete CDR3 reads CASSLAQGAKNIQYF.